This TCR beta chain was sequenced during a study of blood T cell repertoires in COVID-19 (dated by TCRdb to between 2020 and 2021). Context from the whole study: Samples from collaborators originated in the United States, Italy and Spain and spanned both the acute and convalescent phases of COVID-19. The material from the prospective study consisted of cDNA or gDNA derived from T cells, B-cell-depleted T cells, or PBMCs. Subjects who had been exposed to COVID-19, were actively infected with it, or had recovered from it provided the deeply sampled blood TCRbeta repertoires that made up the dataset. The repertoires were released in a freely available public database meant as a resource for research on the immune response to SARS-CoV-2. The samples were drawn from two sources: the first 160 participants of the ongoing ImmuneRACE study, and approximately 1,300 subjects contributed by 6 global collaborators. A de-identified subject ID, COVID-19 status, age in years and sex were almost always included in the sample metadata. HLA class I and class II types, where available, came from metadata supplied by the sample provider rather than from assay-based typing.

What the authors observed across the whole study: The quantity of clinical and demographic metadata differed by source and by participant and was supplied without curation.

The germline V gene supplies CDR1 MNHEY and CDR2 SVGAGI. V is shortened by 8 bases, J by 2 bases, and the region joining them spans 14 bases. From the cysteine up to the phenylalanine, the CDR3 has a length of 14 residues. Solely the CDR3 DNA is kept, with 42 bases framed from the first base. Note on this clone: Its antigen remains undetermined. Nothing much larger sits one base from this clone, and base qualities are not available.

Each collaborating institution followed its own protocols to collect whole blood in K2EDTA tubes. For TCRbeta analysis, collaborator samples were shipped as frozen whole blood, as isolated PBMCs, or as DNA extracted from either sample type. TCRbeta CDR3 regions were amplified from genomic DNA by means of the immunoSEQ Assay, a bias-controlled multiplex PCR. Turning to the authors' computational methods: Nucleated cell counts per sample were estimated from amplification of reference gene primers within the assay. To quantify the absolute abundance of each unique TCRbeta CDR3 rearrangement, sequence reads were collapsed and filtered. For each sample, productive Simpson clonality was calculated as the square root of Simpson's diversity index across productive rearrangements. In its TCRdb copy, this immuneACCESS table keeps in-frame sequences only and misses some clones. Where compared with another copy, unresolved V genes explain less than half of these, and the others have no known cause. V and J calls and clone size are those listed in that table; D and trimming were worked out from the DNA. The sample table lists under 250,000 clones, approximately 87% of them with a count of one. The biggest ten clones account for 2.6% of the sample.

Recombination connected TRBV6-5 to TRBJ2-3, with TRBD2 perhaps the D gene, on 6 matching bases. The sequenced sample was peripheral blood. The sequence came from a woman aged 70-85 years with active or convalescent COVID-19. The CDR3 protein: CASSNREPTDTQYF. The bases are TGTGCCAGCTCTAACCGGGAGCCCACAGATACGCAGTATTTT.